What follows is one T cell receptor (beta chain) and its context. This clone's antigen is unknown. No base quality values were provided; no much bigger clone lies one nucleotide off. The source of the sample is a study of cytomegalovirus exposure and HLA in healthy donors (dated 2017 in TCRdb). For context, the study as a whole: An earlier analysis of approximately 640 of the donors reported 250 to 300 Gb of sequence data and about 100 million unique TCR beta sequences from about 179 million T cells. About 320 gigabases of sequencing data and roughly 90 million unique TCR sequences were included in an early release covering 500 to 750 HLA-typed donors. The genetic ancestry cluster associated with self-reported Caucasian donors included around 76% of the approximately 410 genotyped donors. The study aimed to test whether signatures of past pathogen exposure could be identified by cataloging public T cell receptors. The study profiled the T cell repertoires of more than 500 subjects by immunosequencing and related them to cytomegalovirus serostatus. A separate validation cohort of 100 to 150 different subjects was used in addition to the approximately 700-subject first cohort. High-throughput TCR immunosequencing, statistical association of individual TCRs with disease status, and machine learning were combined to predict cytomegalovirus infection status. A later analysis re-examined previously published TCR beta repertoires from around 670 donors and added high-resolution HLA genotyping to investigate patterns of TCR occurrence. In the later analysis, no new phenotypic data were used to find candidate immune exposures; instead, reliance was placed on TCR beta sequences and their occurrence across donors. In an earlier analysis of a few hundred of the donors, high-throughput TCR beta sequencing was used to judge whether each TCR beta V gene segment behaved as functional or pseudogenic. Donor age, sex, ethnicity and CMV serostatus were compiled alongside the repertoire data. In a later genetic analysis, genome-wide SNP genotypes for 398 of the 666 donors were used, and that subset was treated as a discovery cohort. All discovery cohort repertoires had been generated using a single sequencing platform. HLA typing covered class I and class II loci at four-digit resolution. The number of donors typed differed by locus, with about 629-630 for A, B, C, DRB1 and DQB1, 522 for DQA1, over 600 for DPA1, and under 490 for DPB1. Roughly 5 DR-DQ haplotypes were treated as single units for association and clustering because of strong linkage in the cohort. On average, 235,054 unique TCR beta nucleotide sequences were sequenced per donor among 398 genotyped donors of the cohort, with 15% to 20% of those sequences being non-productive. Study-wide findings and limitations: According to a later genetic analysis, donors in an Asian-associated ancestry cluster had fewer N-insertions in productive TCRs than the approximately 700-donor mean. Because some donors lacked HLA typing at each locus, the association tests relied only on the typed subset. In vitro tests confirmed that a few of the cytomegalovirus-associated TCR beta chains recognize cytomegalovirus antigens. Linkage disequilibrium might explain the correlated functional status among segregating V segments, but an unknown experimental factor could not be ruled out. The study listed 150 to 200 TCR beta chains as associated with cytomegalovirus. Compared with equally common non-associated chains, HLA-associated TCR beta chains in a later analysis were more clonally expanded and had lower generation probabilities. According to a later analysis, most CMV-associated TCR beta chains appeared to be HLA-restricted, and the HLA associations seemed to be driven largely by CMV exposure. An earlier analysis of 587 of the donors showed that most TCR beta V segments appeared in productive rearrangements either about 87% or about 30% of the time, which broadly matched IMGT annotations. In a later analysis, several top co-occurrence clusters were reported to appear linked to parvovirus B19, influenza, CMV and Epstein-Barr virus. The only immune exposure information available for the cohort was CMV serostatus. Because counts were too low, seventeen rarely observed V segments, including chromosome 9 orphons, were excluded from the earlier analysis of several hundred of the donors. The authors suggested that the approach could potentially be extended to other disease states and immunological phenotypes. Assigning TCR associations to individual alleles was difficult when HLA alleles, especially DR and DQ, strongly co-occurred. Sequencing depth was assumed to be roughly uniform across donors in the presence/absence analyses, though that assumption may not hold. The sequencing pipeline was judged likely to have produced a cluster of highly shared sequence variants as a technical artifact. The 87-base-pair reads could not distinguish some IMGT-functional V segments, including TRBV6-2 and TRBV6-3, so those segments were excluded. An association between a missense DCLRE1C variant and V-gene and J-gene trimming of TCR beta chains was found in a later genetic analysis and replicated in an independent cohort. This cohort had only TCR beta chains sequenced, and the lack of alpha or paired-chain data limited which features could be detected. Across donors, most TCR sequences were observed very rarely, whereas some public TCRs were present in many individuals. In a later analysis, TCR association rates were found to vary across HLA loci, with the most associated TCRs seen for DRB1 alleles and the fewest for HLA-C alleles. In both the original and validation cohorts, the classifier was reported to diagnose cytomegalovirus status with high specificity and sensitivity. A further reported finding was that TCR beta sequences accurately predicted the HLA-A and HLA-B alleles for most subjects in the first cohort. At a false discovery rate of 0.05, a later analysis linked around 17,000 TCR beta sequences to specific HLA alleles.

The method behind the library was the immunoSEQ multiplex PCR assay. For the multiplex PCR, a mixture combining 60 forward primers for TCR Vbeta segments and 13 reverse primers for TCR Jbeta segments was used. The CDR3 region of rearranged TCR beta genes was amplified from genomic DNA with a multiplex PCR assay. The amplified TCR beta libraries were sequenced on the Illumina HiSeq System as 87-base-pair reads. Per the source publication's procedure: Across the 500 to 750 repertoires, a later analysis counted 60 million to 90 million unique TCR beta chains, around 11 million of which were shared by at least two donors. A nearest-neighbor algorithm error-corrected the raw reads and collapsed the reads into unique sequences, merging closely related sequences to remove PCR and sequencing errors. Alignment of CDR3 sequences to IMGT reference sequences was used to assign V, D and J gene segments. For a sequence to be retained, a match of at least six nucleotides to both a V gene segment and a J gene segment was required. Rearrangements were classified as productive when the CDR3 lacked stop codons and remained in frame with V and J, and all other rearrangements were classified as non-productive. CDR3 was defined according to IMGT convention as the region running from the second conserved V-encoded cysteine to the conserved J-encoded phenylalanine. Sequences without an unambiguous match to a single V gene segment were excluded from the earlier analysis of over 500 of the donors. In an earlier analysis of roughly 500 of the donors, V segments were called functional above 56.7% productive rearrangements and were called segregating when the between-donor standard deviation exceeded 5%. To diagnose cytomegalovirus status from the catalog of TCR beta chain sequences, a statistical classification framework was built. A later analysis assigned V and J genes by comparing TCR nucleotide sequences with IMGT/GENE-DB human TR gene sequences. A later analysis assigned CDR3 sequences and most-parsimonious VDJ recombination scenarios with the TCRdist pipeline. In a later analysis, each TCR beta chain was defined by its CDR3 amino acid sequence together with its V-gene family, and reads lacking a unique V-gene family were excluded. As a way to deal with suspected cross-contamination and a sequencing artifact, a later analysis dropped approximately 570 nucleotide sequences that were highly shared and had low generation probability. A later analysis calculated a clonal expansion index for each public chain from normalized within-repertoire ranks of inferred template counts. In a later analysis, generation probabilities were computed using a VDJ recombination model fitted to out-of-frame rearrangements, and the results were checked against IGoR. A later analysis scored TCR-TCR, TCR-HLA and TCR-CMV co-occurrence with hypergeometric tests, applying a repertoire-size bias correction to TCR pairs. False discovery rates were estimated in a later analysis by permuting HLA or CMV assignments 20 times. In a later analysis, co-occurring TCRs were grouped with DBSCAN, and TCRdist sequence similarity was added when clustering was performed within HLA-allele-positive subsets. For co-occurrence clustering, repertoires with fewer than 30,000 or more than 120,000 public chains were excluded, along with a handful of repertoires with anomalous nucleotide sharing. TCRdb mirrors the immuneACCESS table, restricted to in-frame sequences. Some clones are absent from its copies; in checked studies, under half trace to an unresolved V gene, and the reason for the others is unknown. Clonal size and the V and J genes are those of that table, whereas D and trimming came from the DNA. The sample table holds about 62,000 clones, of which 65% to 75% were seen once. Together, the top ten hold roughly 5% of the sample.

V is cut back by 2 bases and J by 2 bases, with 2 bases in the junction unmatched. Reading the germline V gene gives CDR1 MNHEY and CDR2 SVGAGI. The CDR3 holds 15 amino acids from the cysteine to the phenylalanine. The only DNA kept is the CDR3, 45 bases in frame from the first base. In total, 600 or so healthy bone marrow donors made up the cohort. At the time of sampling, all cohort members were nominally healthy, though unrecorded immune exposures were likely present. The donor tested CMV seronegative, placing the donor among the 350 or so seronegative members of the cohort. A peripheral blood sample was provided by each donor, and peripheral blood mononuclear cells were used for TCR beta sequencing. The Qiagen DNeasy Blood Extraction Kit was used to extract genomic DNA from the blood cell samples.

This clonotype was sampled from a woman under 40 in good health and CMV-seronegative. Sequencing used PBMCs. The chain is made from TRBV6-5 and TRBJ2-3; 9 bases in the middle match TRBD2. The CDR3: CASSYGGRATDTQYF. The DNA sequence follows: TGTGCCAGCAGTTACGGCGGGAGGGCCACAGATACGCAGTATTTT.